The T cell receptor (beta chain) described here comes from a study of cytomegalovirus exposure and HLA in healthy donors. On this clone: The target antigen is unknown.

The PCR employed 60 Vbeta primers together with 13 Jbeta primers. Profiling relied on immunoSEQ multiplex PCR, and the TCRdb table lists in-frame clones only, not all of them. Among 95,000 to 150,000 clones, about four fifths were seen once, and the ten largest hold more than 7%. General observations from the study: In a later analysis, TCR association rates varied by HLA locus: DRB1 most, HLA-C fewest. On later analysis, the bulk of CMV-associated TCR beta chains appeared to be HLA-restricted.

This CDR3 contains 14 residues. Trimming took 4 bases from V and 7 from J; bases not matched to a gene: 8. From germline, CDR1 is SGHTA and CDR2 FQGNSA. The sequencing sample was made of PBMCs. The chain employs TRBV7-2 and TRBJ2-3, with TRBD2 identical over 7 bases. This sequence originates from a female donor in good health and CMV-seropositive. DNA for the CDR3: TGTGCCAGCAGCTGGACTAGTCGAAGTTATACGCAGTATTTT. This encodes CASSWTSRSYTQYF.